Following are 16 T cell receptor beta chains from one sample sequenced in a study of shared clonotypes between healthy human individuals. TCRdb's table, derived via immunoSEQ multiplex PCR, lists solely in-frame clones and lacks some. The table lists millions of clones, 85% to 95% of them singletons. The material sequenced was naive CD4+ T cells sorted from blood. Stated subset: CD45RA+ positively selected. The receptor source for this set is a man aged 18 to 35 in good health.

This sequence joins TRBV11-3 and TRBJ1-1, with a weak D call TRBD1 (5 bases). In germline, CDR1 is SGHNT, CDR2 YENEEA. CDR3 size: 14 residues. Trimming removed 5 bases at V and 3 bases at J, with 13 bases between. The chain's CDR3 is CASSPRGGHTEAFF. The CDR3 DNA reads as TGTGCCAGCAGCCCTCGGGGGGGACACACTGAAGCTTTCTTT. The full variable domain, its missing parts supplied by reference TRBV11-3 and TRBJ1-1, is EAGVVQSPRYKIIEKKQPVAFWCNPISGHNTLYWYLQNLGQGPELLIRYENEEAVDDSQLPKDRFSAERLKGVDSTLKIQPAELGDSAVYLCASSPRGGHTEAFFGQGTRLTVV.

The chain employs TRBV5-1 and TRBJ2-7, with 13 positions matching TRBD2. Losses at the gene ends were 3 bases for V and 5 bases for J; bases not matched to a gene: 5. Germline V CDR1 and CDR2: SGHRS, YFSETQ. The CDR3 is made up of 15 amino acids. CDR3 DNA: TGCGCCAGCAGCTCAGGACTAGCGGGAGAGGACGAGCAGTACTTC. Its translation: CASSSGLAGEDEQYF.

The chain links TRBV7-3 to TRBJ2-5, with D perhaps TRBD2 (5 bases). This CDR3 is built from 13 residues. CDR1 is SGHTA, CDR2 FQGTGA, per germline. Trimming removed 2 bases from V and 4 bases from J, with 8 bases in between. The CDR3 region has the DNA TGTGCCAGCAGCTTATGGGAGAGAGAGACCCAGTACTTC. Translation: CASSLWERETQYF.

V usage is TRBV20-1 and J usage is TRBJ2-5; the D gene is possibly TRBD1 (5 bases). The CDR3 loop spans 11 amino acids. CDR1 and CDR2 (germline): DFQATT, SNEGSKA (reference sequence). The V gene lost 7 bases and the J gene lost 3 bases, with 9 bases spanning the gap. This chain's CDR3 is CSVLTEETQYF. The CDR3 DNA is TGCAGTGTTCTGACAGAAGAGACCCAGTACTTC.

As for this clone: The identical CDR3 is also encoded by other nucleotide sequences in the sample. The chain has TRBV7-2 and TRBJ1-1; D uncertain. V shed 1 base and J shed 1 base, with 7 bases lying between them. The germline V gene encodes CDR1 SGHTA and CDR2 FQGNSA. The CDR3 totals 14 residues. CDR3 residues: CASSLVGGNTEAFF. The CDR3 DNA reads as TGTGCCAGCAGCTTAGTGGGAGGGAACACTGAAGCTTTCTTT.

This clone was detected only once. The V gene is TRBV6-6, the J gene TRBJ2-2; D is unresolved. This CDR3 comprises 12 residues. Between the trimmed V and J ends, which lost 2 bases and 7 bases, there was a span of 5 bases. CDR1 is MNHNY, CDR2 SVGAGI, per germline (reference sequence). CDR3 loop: CASSYSVGELFF. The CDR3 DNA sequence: TGTGCCAGCAGTTACAGTGTCGGGGAGCTGTTTTTT.

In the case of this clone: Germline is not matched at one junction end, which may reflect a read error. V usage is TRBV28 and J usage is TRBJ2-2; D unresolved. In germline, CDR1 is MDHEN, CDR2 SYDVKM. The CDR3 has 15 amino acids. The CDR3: CASRESWAYTGELFF. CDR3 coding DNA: TGTGCCAGCAGGGAGAGTTGGGCTTACACCGGAGAGCTGTTTTTT.

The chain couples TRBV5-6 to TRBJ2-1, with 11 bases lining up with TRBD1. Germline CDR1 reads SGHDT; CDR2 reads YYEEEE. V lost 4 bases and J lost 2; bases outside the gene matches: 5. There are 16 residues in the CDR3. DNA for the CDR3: TGTGCCAGCAGCCCTAGGACAGGGGGCCCCTACAATGAGCAGTTCTTC. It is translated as CASSPRTGGPYNEQFF.

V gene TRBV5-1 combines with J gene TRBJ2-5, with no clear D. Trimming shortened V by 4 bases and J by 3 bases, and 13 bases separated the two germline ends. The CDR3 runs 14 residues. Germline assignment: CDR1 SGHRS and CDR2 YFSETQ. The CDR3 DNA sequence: TGCGCCAGCAGCGTCGTGGGATTTGAAGAGACCCAGTACTTC. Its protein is CASSVVGFEETQYF. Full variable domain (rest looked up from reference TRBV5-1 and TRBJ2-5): KAGVTQTPRYLIKTRGQQVTLSCSPISGHRSVSWYQQTPGQGLQFLFEYFSETQRNKGNFPGRFSGRQFSNSRSEMNVSTLELGDSALYLCASSVVGFEETQYFGPGTRLLVL.

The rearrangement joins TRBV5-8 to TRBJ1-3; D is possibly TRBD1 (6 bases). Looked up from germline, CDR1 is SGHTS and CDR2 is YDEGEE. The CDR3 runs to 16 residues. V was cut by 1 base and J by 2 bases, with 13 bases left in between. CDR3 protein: CASSLWQGMAGNTIYF. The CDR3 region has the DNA TGTGCCAGCAGCTTGTGGCAGGGGATGGCTGGAAACACCATATATTTT. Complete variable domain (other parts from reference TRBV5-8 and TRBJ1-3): EAGVTQSPTHLIKTRGQQATLRCSPISGHTSVYWYQQALGLGLQFLLWYDEGEERNRGNFPPRFSGRQFPNYSSELNVNALELEDSALYLCASSLWQGMAGNTIYFGEGSWLTVV.

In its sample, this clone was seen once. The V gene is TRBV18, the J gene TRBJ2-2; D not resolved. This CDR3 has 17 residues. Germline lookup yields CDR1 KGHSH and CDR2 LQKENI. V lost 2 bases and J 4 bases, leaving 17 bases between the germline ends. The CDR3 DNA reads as TGTGCCAGCTCACCATCGGTACCACGGTGGCGCACCGGGGAGCTGTTTTTT. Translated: CASSPSVPRWRTGELFF.

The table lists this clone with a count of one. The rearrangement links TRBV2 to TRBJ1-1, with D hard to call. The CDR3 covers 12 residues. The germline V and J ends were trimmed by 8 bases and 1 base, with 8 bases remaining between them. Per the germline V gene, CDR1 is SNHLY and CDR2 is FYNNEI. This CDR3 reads CASLSGNTEAFF. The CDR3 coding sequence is TGTGCCAGCCTTTCAGGGAACACTGAAGCTTTCTTT.

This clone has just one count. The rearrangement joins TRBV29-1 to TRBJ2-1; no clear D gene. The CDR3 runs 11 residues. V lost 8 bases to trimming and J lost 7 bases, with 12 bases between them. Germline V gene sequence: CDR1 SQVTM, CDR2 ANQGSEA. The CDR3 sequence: CSSPFGNEQFF. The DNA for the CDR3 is TGCAGCTCCCCCTTTGGTAATGAGCAGTTCTTC.

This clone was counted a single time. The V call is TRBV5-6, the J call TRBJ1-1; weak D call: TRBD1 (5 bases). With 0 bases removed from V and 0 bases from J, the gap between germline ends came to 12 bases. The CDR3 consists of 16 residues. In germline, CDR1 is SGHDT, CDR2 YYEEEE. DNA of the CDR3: TGTGCCAGCAGCTTGGAGGTTGGACAAGTGAACACTGAAGCTTTCTTT. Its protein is CASSLEVGQVNTEAFF.

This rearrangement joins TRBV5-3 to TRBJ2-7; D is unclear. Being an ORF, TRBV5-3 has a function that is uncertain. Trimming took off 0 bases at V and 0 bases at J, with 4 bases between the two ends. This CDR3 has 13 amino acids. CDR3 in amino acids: CARSLEGSYEQYF. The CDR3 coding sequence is TGTGCCAGAAGCTTGGAAGGCTCCTACGAGCAGTACTTC.

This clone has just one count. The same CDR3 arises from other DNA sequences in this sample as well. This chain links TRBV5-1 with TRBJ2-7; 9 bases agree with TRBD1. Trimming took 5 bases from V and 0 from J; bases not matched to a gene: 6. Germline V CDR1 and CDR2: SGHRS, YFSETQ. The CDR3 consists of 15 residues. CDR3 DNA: TGCGCCAGCAGTTTAGACAGGGGGGCCTCCTACGAGCAGTACTTC. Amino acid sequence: CASSLDRGASYEQYF.